This T cell receptor beta chain was captured in a study of blood T cells in healthy people across ages. The CDR3 consists of 13 residues. Trimming removed 5 bases at V and 3 bases at J, with 8 bases between. Per the germline V gene, CDR1 is SGHRS and CDR2 is YFSETQ. A J-beta primer mix and a sample-barcoded 5' primer were used in a second PCR of about 7 to 12 cycles. TCRdb ran MiXCR on the 5' RACE reads and lists one entry per CDR3 protein. This sample has about 640,000 distinct CDR3 sequences, with around three fifths found just once. The gene calls are TRBV5-1 and TRBJ2-2; D gene uncertain. This TCR was sampled from a man between 60 and 75 years old in good health. Source material: blood. CDR3 loop: CASSSYDTGELFF. DNA for the CDR3: TGCGCCAGCAGTTCGTACGACACCGGGGAGCTGTTTTTT.